The 22 T cell receptor beta chains presented below share a single source sample, sequenced in a study of cytomegalovirus exposure and HLA in healthy donors. The PCR used 60 Vbeta and 13 Jbeta primers. The method was immunoSEQ multiplex PCR; TCRdb's version includes in-frame clones alone and lacks a portion of them. This sample has around 82,000 clones, with 78% found just once. Sequencing input: PBMCs. Receptors were obtained from a male donor in good health and CMV-seropositive.

J is TRBJ2-1 and V is TRBV4-1; D is possibly TRBD1 (5 bases). The V gene lost 1 base and the J gene lost 7 bases, with 8 bases spanning the gap. There are 13 residues in the CDR3. Germline V gives CDR1 MGHRA, CDR2 YSYEKL. CDR3 coding DNA: TGCGCCAGCAGCCAAGTCAAGGGGAATGAGCAGTTCTTC. Amino acids: CASSQVKGNEQFF.

The chain couples TRBV6-5 to TRBJ2-3, with 8 nucleotides matching TRBD1. Per the germline V gene, CDR1 is MNHEY and CDR2 is SVGAGI. J was trimmed by 5 bases and V by 6 bases; bases with no gene match: 10. The CDR3 covers 15 residues. CDR3 sequence (DNA): TGTGCCAGCAGCTCCGGGACAGGCGAAGTAGATACGCAGTATTTT. Translating it yields CASSSGTGEVDTQYF.

The CDR3 nucleotides read TGTGCCAGCACTGAGGGGGGGAGAAACACCGGGGAGCTGTTTTTT. This translates into CASTEGGRNTGELFF. The chain couples TRBV7-8 to TRBJ2-2; weak D call: TRBD2 (7 bases). Trimming took off 7 bases at V and 2 bases at J, with 14 bases between the two ends. The CDR3 totals 15 residues. CDR1 and CDR2 (germline): SGHVS, FQNEAQ.

The chain has TRBV7-6 and TRBJ1-3; TRBD1 agrees at 8 bases. Germline trimming cut 1 base from V and 2 bases from J; bases unmatched to any gene: 7. The CDR3 runs 17 residues. Germline V gene sequence: CDR1 SGHVS, CDR2 FNYEAQ. The CDR3 region is CASSLGFRGRTGNTIYF. Written as DNA, the CDR3 is TGTGCCAGCAGCTTAGGGTTCAGGGGGCGAACTGGAAACACCATATATTTT.

The V call is TRBV7-3, the J call TRBJ1-2; TRBD1 is a possible D gene (5 bases). V lost 5 bases and J lost 4, with 14 bases in between. This CDR3 has 14 residues. Germline V gene lookup returns CDR1 SGHTA and CDR2 FQGTGA. For the CDR3, the DNA is TGTGCCAGCAGCCCCCGGCAGGGAACCTATGGCTACACCTTC. Its translation: CASSPRQGTYGYTF.

The chain links TRBV5-1 to TRBJ2-2, with 8 bases that match TRBD2. Trimming at V came to 5 bases and at J to 3 bases, leaving 6 bases not matched to a gene. CDR1 and CDR2 (germline): SGHRS, YFSETQ. The CDR3 runs to 15 residues. CDR3 in amino acids: CASRLRREDTGELFF. CDR3 sequence (DNA): TGCGCCAGCAGGCTGAGGCGGGAGGACACCGGGGAGCTGTTTTTT.

This chain joins TRBV7-9 and TRBJ1-1; D ambiguous. Germline V CDR1 and CDR2: SEHNR, FQNEAQ (reference sequence). Trimming took off 0 bases at V and 0 bases at J, with 8 bases between the two ends. The CDR3 runs to 15 residues. This chain's CDR3 is CASSLARSMNTEAFF. In DNA, the CDR3 is TGTGCCAGCAGCTTAGCCCGGTCGATGAACACTGAAGCTTTCTTT.

This chain links TRBV11-3 with TRBJ1-5; 12 bases are shared with TRBD1. Germline V gives CDR1 SGHNT, CDR2 YENEEA. Trimming at V came to 1 base and at J to 7 bases, leaving 5 bases not matched to a gene. CDR3 length: 16 amino acids. The CDR3 bases are TGTGCCAGCAGCTTAGGGGACAGGGGGCCGCGCCAGCCCCAGCATTTT. It yields the protein CASSLGDRGPRQPQHF. Drawing the rest from reference TRBV11-3 and TRBJ1-5, the complete variable domain is EAGVVQSPRYKIIEKKQPVAFWCNPISGHNTLYWYLQNLGQGPELLIRYENEEAVDDSQLPKDRFSAERLKGVDSTLKIQPAELGDSAVYLCASSLGDRGPRQPQHFGDGTRLSIL.

The CDR3 sequence is CASSPQGNNYGYTF. CDR3 nucleotides: TGTGCCAGCTCACCGCAGGGTAATAACTATGGCTACACCTTC. This rearrangement joins TRBV18 to TRBJ1-2, with a weak D call TRBD1 (5 bases). V gave up 3 bases and J gave up 1 base, with 9 bases separating them. The CDR3 is made up of 14 amino acids. Germline loops: CDR1 KGHSH, CDR2 LQKENI.

The table lists this clone with a few counts. This chain connects TRBV7-8 to TRBJ1-5; D not resolved. CDR3 length equals 16 residues. Germline V gives CDR1 SGHVS, CDR2 FQNEAQ. Trimming removed 7 bases from V and 1 base from J, with 17 bases in between. This CDR3 reads CASKPGRDMSNQPQHF. For the CDR3, the DNA is TGTGCCAGCAAACCCGGGAGGGATATGAGCAATCAGCCCCAGCATTTT.

Only one count was recorded for this clone. The V call is TRBV4-1, the J call TRBJ2-3, with 13 bases lining up with TRBD2. The V gene's germline CDR1 is MGHRA and CDR2 YSYEKL. The CDR3 sequence is 17 residues long. After removal of 5 bases from V and 6 bases from J, the junction contained 11 bases not matched to a gene. The CDR3 here is CASSYLTSGGPGDTQYF. The CDR3 nucleotides read TGCGCCAGCAGCTATCTGACTAGCGGGGGGCCGGGGGATACGCAGTATTTT.

The CDR3 nucleotides are TGTGCCAGCAGTTACTTGGGTCAGGGGGCTGCCGAGCAGTACTTC. Protein: CASSYLGQGAAEQYF. The rearrangement links TRBV6-5 to TRBJ2-7, with 8 bases matching TRBD1. V shed 1 base and J 6 bases; nucleotides not matched to a gene: 8. The CDR3 runs 15 residues. Germline V CDR1 and CDR2: MNHEY, SVGAGI.

The chain's CDR3 is CASSILQGGYGYTF. The CDR3 DNA is TGTGCCAGCAGCATTTTACAGGGTGGCTATGGCTACACCTTC. The chain links TRBV7-2 to TRBJ1-2; TRBD1 might be the D (6 bases). The germline V and J ends were trimmed by 5 bases and 4 bases, with 14 bases remaining between them. Germline lookup yields CDR1 SGHTA and CDR2 FQGNSA. This CDR3 spans 14 amino acids.

V is TRBV6-1 and J is TRBJ2-3, with D possibly being TRBD1 (6 bases). The V gene's germline CDR1 is MNHNS and CDR2 SASEGT. The V gene lost 0 bases and the J gene lost 2 bases, with 12 bases spanning the gap. This CDR3 comprises 16 residues. The DNA of the CDR3 is TGTGCCAGCAGTGAAGCAATAACAGGGACCACAGATACGCAGTATTTT. This translates into CASSEAITGTTDTQYF.

This rearrangement joins TRBV6-5 to TRBJ2-3; 7 bases are shared with TRBD2. Trimming cost V 7 bases and J 9 bases; bases outside gene matches: 16. The CDR3 sequence is 15 residues long. The germline V gene has CDR1 MNHEY and CDR2 SVGAGI. CDR3 coding DNA: TGTGCCAGCACCCCTGGGGGGGTGGGAGAGAAGACGCAGTATTTT. This gives the protein CASTPGGVGEKTQYF.

On this clone itself: One end of the junction is discordant with germline, which a read error may explain. The genes are TRBV15 and TRBJ1-2; unclear D gene. CDR1 and CDR2 from the germline V gene are LNHNV and YYDKDF (reference sequence). The CDR3 sequence is 13 residues long. The CDR3 loop reads CATSRPFPGGWGF. CDR3 nucleotide sequence: TGTGCCACCAGCAGACCCTTCCCGGGAGGGTGGGGCTTC.

The genes are TRBV5-4 and TRBJ2-3, with D unclear. The ends were cut back, 8 bases at V and 9 bases at J, with 31 bases in the middle. Germline CDR1 reads SGHNT; CDR2 reads YYREEE (reference sequence). The CDR3 sequence is 17 residues long. The CDR3: CARTTSSFLTPRNTQYF. CDR3 DNA sequence: TGTGCCAGGACGACATCGTCCTTCCTGACACCCCGAAACACGCAGTATTTT.

This rearrangement joins TRBV11-2 to TRBJ2-2; 7 bases agree with TRBD1. With V trimmed by 5 bases and J by 6 bases, 15 bases remained unmatched. The CDR3 sequence is 17 residues long. From germline, CDR1 is SGHAT and CDR2 FQNNGV. DNA for the CDR3: TGTGCCAGCAGCCCCCCAGACCGGGTCCAGGGGGCCGGGGAGCTGTTTTTT. Its translation is CASSPPDRVQGAGELFF.

Details on this clone: The germline gene is not matched at one end of the junction; a read error may be the cause. V gene TRBV11-2 combines with J gene TRBJ1-2; 7 bases fit TRBD1. Germline CDR1 SGHAT, CDR2 FQNNGV. The CDR3 is made up of 15 amino acids. The CDR3 nucleotides read TGTGCCAGCAGCACACCCCGGGACAGCCACTATGGCTACCCCTTC. It translates to CASSTPRDSHYGYPF. The full variable domain, completed using reference TRBV11-2 and TRBJ1-2, is EAGVAQSPRYKIIEKRQSVAFWCNPISGHATLYWYQQILGQGPKLLIQFQNNGVVDDSQLPKDRFSAERLKGVDSTLKIQPAKLEDSAVYLCASSTPRDSHYGYPFGSGTRLTVV.

On this clone itself: The junction differs from germline at one of its ends, possibly a read error. J is TRBJ2-7 and V is TRBV5-6; weak D call: TRBD1 (5 bases). The CDR3 runs 15 residues. CDR1 SGHDT and CDR2 YYEEEE come from the germline V gene. CDR3 sequence reads: CASGLAWGVGYEQYF. The CDR3 nucleotides read TGTGCCAGCGGCTTGGCGTGGGGCGTCGGCTACGAGCAGTACTTC. The full variable domain, in which reference TRBV5-6 and TRBJ2-7 provide the parts outside the CDR3, is DAGVTQSPTHLIKTRGQQVTLRCSPKSGHDTVSWYQQALGQGPQFIFQYYEEEERQRGNFPDRFSGHQFPNYSSELNVNALLLGDSALYLCASGLAWGVGYEQYFGPGTRLTVT.

The chain has TRBV27 and TRBJ2-1, with a tentative D call TRBD2 (5 bases). V was clipped by 3 bases and J by 7 bases, with 10 bases between them. Per the germline V gene, CDR1 is MNHEY and CDR2 is SMNVEV (reference sequence). This CDR3 is built from 13 residues. The CDR3 spells CASSFGLVNEQFF. The CDR3 nucleotides read TGTGCCAGCAGTTTTGGACTCGTAAATGAGCAGTTCTTC.

The CDR3 DNA reads as TGCGCCAGCAGCTTGGGGTTCGGGTCGAAAGGAGCTTTCTTT. It codes for CASSLGFGSKGAFF. V usage is TRBV5-1 and J usage is TRBJ1-1, with D unclear. CDR1 is SGHRS and CDR2 is YFSETQ in the germline V gene. Between the trimmed V and J ends, which lost 0 bases and 10 bases, there was a span of 16 bases. The CDR3 is 14 amino acids.